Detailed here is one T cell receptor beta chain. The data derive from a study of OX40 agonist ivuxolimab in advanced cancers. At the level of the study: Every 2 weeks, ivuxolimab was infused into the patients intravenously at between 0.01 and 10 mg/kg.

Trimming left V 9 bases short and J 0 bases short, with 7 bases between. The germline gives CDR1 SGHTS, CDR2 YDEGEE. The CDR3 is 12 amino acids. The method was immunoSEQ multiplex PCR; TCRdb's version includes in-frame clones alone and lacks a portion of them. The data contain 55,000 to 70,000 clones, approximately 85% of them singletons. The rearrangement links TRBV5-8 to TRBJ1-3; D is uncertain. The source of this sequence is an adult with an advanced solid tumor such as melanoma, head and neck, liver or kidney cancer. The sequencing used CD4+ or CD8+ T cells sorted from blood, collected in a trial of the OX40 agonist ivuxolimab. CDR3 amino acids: CATQSSGNTIYF. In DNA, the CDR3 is TGTGCCACGCAGAGCTCTGGAAACACCATATATTTT.